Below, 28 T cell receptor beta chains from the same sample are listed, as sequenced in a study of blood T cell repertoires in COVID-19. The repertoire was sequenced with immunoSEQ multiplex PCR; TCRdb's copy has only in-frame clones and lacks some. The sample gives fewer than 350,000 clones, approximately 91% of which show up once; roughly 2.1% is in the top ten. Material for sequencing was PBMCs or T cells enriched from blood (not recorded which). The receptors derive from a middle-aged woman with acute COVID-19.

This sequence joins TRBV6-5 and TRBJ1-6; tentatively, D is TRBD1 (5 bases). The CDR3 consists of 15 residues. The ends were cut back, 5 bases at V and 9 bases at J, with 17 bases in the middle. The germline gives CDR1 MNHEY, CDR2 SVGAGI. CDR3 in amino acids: CASSKDGGLGSPLHF. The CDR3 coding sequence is TGTGCCAGCAGTAAGGACGGGGGGTTGGGTTCACCCCTCCACTTT.

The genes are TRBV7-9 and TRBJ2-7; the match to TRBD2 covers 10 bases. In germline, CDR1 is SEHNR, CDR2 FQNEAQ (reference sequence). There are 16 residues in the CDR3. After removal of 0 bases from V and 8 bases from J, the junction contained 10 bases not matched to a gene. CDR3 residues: CASSLAGSGGTTKQYF. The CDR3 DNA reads TGTGCCAGCAGCTTAGCTGGTAGCGGGGGGACTACGAAGCAGTACTTC.

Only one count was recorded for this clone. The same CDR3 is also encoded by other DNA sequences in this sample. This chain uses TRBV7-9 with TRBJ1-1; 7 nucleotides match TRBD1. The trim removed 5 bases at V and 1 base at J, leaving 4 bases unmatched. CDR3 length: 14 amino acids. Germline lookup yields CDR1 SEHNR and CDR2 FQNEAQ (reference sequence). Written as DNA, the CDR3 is TGTGCCAGCAGCCCTCGACAGGGGAACACTGAAGCTTTCTTT. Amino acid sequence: CASSPRQGNTEAFF.

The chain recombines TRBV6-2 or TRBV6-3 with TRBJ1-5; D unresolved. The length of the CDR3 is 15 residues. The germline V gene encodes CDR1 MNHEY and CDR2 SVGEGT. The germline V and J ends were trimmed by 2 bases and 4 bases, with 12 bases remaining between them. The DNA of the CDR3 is TGTGCCAGCAGTTACGGTCGGGAACATAATCAGCCCCAGCATTTT. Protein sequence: CASSYGREHNQPQHF.

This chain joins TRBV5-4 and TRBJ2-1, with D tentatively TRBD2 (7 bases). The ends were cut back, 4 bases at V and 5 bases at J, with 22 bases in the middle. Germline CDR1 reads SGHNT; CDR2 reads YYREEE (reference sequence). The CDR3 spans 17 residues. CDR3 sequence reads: CASSPTGGGAINNEQFF. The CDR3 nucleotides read TGTGCCAGCAGCCCCACGGGTGGGGGGGCGATCAACAATGAGCAGTTCTTC. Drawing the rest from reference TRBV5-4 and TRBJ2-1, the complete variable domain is ETGVTQSPTHLIKTRGQQVTLRCSSQSGHNTVSWYQQALGQGPQFIFQYYREEENGRGNFPPRFSGLQFPNYSSELNVNALELDDSALYLCASSPTGGGAINNEQFFGPGTRLTVL.

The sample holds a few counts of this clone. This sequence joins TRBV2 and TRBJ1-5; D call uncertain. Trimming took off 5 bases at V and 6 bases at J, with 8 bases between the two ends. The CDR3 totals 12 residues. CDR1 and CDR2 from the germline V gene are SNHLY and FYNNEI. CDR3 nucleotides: TGTGCCAGCAGTAGGGAGGGTCAGCCCCAGCATTTT. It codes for CASSREGQPQHF. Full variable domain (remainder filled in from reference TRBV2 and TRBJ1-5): EPEVTQTPSHQVTQMGQEVILRCVPISNHLYFYWYRQILGQKVEFLVSFYNNEISEKSEIFDDQFSVERPDGSNFTLKIRSTKLEDSAMYFCASSREGQPQHFGDGTRLSIL.

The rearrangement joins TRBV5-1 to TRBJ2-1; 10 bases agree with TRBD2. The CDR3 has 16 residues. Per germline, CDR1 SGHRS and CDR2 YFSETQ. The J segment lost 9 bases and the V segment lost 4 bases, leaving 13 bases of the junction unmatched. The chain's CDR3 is CASSPRSGGTLGEQFF. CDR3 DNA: TGCGCCAGCAGCCCTCGTAGCGGGGGGACCCTCGGTGAGCAGTTCTTC.

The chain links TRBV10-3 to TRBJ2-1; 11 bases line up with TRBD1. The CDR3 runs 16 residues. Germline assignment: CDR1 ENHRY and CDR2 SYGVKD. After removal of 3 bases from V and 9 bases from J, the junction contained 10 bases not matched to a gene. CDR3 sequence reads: CAISDRGTGGPGEQFF. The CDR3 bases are TGTGCCATCAGTGATCGCGGGACAGGGGGTCCAGGTGAGCAGTTCTTC.

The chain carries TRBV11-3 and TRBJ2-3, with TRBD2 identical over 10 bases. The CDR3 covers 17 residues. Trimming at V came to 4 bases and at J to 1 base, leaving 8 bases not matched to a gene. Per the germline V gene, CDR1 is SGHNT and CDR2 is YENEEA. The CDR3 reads CASSSSYGTSGTDTQYF. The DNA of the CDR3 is TGTGCCAGCAGCTCAAGCTACGGGACTAGCGGCACAGATACGCAGTATTTT.

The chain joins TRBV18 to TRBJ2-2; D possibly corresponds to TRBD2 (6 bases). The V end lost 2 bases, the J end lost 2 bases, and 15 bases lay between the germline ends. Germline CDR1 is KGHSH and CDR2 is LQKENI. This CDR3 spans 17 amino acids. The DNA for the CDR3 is TGTGCCAGCTCACCAGGGGGGATCGGATTAAACACCGGGGAGCTGTTTTTT. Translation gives CASSPGGIGLNTGELFF.

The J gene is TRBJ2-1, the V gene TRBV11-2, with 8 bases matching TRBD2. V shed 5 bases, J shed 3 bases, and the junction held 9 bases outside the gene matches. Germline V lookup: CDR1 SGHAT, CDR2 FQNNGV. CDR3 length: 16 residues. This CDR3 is CASSPVGGRIYNEQFF. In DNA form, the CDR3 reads TGTGCCAGCAGCCCGGTGGGCGGGAGGATCTACAATGAGCAGTTCTTC.

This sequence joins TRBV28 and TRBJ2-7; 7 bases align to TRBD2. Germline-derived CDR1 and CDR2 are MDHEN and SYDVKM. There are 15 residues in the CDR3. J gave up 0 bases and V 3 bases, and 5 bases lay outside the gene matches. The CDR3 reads CASSLGGGVSYEQYF. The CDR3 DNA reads TGTGCCAGCAGTTTGGGCGGGGGTGTCTCCTACGAGCAGTACTTC.

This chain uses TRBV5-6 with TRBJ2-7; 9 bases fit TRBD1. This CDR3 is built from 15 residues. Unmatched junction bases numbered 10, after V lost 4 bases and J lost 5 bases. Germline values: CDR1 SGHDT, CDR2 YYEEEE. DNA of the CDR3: TGTGCCAGCAGCCCCACTGGACAGGGGTGGGACGAGCAGTACTTC. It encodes CASSPTGQGWDEQYF.

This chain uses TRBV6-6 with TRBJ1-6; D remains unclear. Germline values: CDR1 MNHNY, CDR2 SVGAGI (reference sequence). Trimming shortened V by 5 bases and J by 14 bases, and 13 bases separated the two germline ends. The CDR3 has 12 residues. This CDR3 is CASSPQPRTLHF. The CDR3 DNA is TGTGCCAGCAGTCCACAGCCCAGGACCCTCCACTTT.

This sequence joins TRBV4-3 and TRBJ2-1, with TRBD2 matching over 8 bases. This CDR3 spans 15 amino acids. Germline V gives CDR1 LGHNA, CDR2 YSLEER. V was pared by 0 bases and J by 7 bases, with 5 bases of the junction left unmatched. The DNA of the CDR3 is TGCGCCAGCAGCCAAGATGGCGGGGGGTGGAATGAGCAGTTCTTC. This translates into CASSQDGGGWNEQFF.

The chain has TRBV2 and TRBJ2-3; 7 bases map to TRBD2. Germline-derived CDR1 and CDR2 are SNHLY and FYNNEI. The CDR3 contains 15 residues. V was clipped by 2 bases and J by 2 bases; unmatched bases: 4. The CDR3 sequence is CASSEPGGNTDTQYF. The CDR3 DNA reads TGTGCCAGCAGTGAACCGGGGGGAAACACAGATACGCAGTATTTT.

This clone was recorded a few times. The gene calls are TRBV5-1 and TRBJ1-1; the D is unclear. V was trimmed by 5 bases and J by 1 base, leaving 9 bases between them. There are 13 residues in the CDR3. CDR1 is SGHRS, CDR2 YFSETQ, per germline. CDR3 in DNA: TGCGCCAGCAGGGAGGCTCAGAACACTGAAGCTTTCTTT. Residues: CASREAQNTEAFF.

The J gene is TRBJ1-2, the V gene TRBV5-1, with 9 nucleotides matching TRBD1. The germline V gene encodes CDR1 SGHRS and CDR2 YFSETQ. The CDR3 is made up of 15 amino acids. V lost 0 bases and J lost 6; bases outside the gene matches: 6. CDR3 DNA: TGCGCCAGCAGCTTGGGGGGGACAGGGATCGATGGCTACACCTTC. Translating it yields CASSLGGTGIDGYTF.

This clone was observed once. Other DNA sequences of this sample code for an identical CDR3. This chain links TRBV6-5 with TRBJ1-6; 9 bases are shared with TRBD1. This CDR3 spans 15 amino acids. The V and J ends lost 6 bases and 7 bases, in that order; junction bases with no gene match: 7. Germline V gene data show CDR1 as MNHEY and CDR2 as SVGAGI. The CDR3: CASRPDRGRNSPLHF. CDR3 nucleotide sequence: TGTGCCAGCAGACCCGACAGGGGGAGGAATTCACCCCTCCACTTT.

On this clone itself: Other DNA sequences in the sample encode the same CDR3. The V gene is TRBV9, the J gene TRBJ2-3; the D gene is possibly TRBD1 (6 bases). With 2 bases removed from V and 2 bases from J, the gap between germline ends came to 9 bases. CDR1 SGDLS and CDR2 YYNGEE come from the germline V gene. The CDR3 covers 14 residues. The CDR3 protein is CASSVQGTTDTQYF. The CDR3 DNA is TGTGCCAGCAGCGTTCAGGGGACCACAGATACGCAGTATTTT.

CDR3 region: CASSDWTGNYGYTF. The CDR3 nucleotides are TGTGCCAGCAGTGATTGGACAGGGAACTATGGCTACACCTTC. The J gene is TRBJ1-2, the V gene TRBV2, with TRBD1 matching 8 bases. The CDR3 is 14 amino acids. V gave up 3 bases and J gave up 2 bases; unmatched junction bases: 2. Germline CDR1 is SNHLY and CDR2 is FYNNEI.

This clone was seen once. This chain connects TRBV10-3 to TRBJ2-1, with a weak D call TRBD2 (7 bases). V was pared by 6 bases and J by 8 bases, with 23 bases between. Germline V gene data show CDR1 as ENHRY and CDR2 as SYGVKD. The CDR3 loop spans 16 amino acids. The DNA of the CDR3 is TGTGCCATCAGCCCTAGAGGCGCAGGGGAGGGGTATGAGCAGTTCTTC. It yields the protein CAISPRGAGEGYEQFF.

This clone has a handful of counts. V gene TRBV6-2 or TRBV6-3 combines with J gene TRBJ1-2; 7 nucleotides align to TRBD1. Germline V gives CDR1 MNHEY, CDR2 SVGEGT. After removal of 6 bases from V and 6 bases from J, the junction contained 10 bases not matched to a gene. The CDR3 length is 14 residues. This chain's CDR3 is CASSSGGRIHGYTF. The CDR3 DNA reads TGTGCCAGCAGCTCAGGGGGAAGAATACATGGCTACACCTTC.

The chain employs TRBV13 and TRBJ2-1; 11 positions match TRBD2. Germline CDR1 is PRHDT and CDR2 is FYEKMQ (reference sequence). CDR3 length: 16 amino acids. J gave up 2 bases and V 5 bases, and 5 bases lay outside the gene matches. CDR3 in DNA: TGTGCCAGCAGCCATCTAGCGGGGGGCCCCTACAATGAGCAGTTCTTC. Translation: CASSHLAGGPYNEQFF.

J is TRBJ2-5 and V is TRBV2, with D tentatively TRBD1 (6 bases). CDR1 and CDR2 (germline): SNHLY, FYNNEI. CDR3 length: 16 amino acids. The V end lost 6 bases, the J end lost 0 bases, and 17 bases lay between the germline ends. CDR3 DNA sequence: TGTGCCAGCAGCCGCGGACCCGGGACAAACCAAGAGACCCAGTACTTC. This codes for CASSRGPGTNQETQYF. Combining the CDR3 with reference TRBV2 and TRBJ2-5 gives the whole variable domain EPEVTQTPSHQVTQMGQEVILRCVPISNHLYFYWYRQILGQKVEFLVSFYNNEISEKSEIFDDQFSVERPDGSNFTLKIRSTKLEDSAMYFCASSRGPGTNQETQYFGPGTRLLVL.

CDR3 protein: CASSKPAGGNYGYTF. In nucleotides, the CDR3 is TGTGCCAGCAGTAAACCCGCGGGCGGGAACTATGGCTACACCTTC. The chain recombines TRBV6-2 or TRBV6-3 with TRBJ1-2; no clear D gene. The CDR3 contains 15 residues. The V end lost 5 bases, the J end lost 2 bases, and 15 bases lay between the germline ends. CDR1 and CDR2 from the germline V gene are MNHEY and SVGEGT.

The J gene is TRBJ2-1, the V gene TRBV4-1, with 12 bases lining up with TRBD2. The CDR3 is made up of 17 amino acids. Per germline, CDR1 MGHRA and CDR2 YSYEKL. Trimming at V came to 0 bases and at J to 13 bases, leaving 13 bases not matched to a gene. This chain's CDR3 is CASSQELTSGGLMDQFF. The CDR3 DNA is TGCGCCAGCAGCCAAGAACTGACTAGCGGGGGCCTAATGGATCAGTTCTTC.

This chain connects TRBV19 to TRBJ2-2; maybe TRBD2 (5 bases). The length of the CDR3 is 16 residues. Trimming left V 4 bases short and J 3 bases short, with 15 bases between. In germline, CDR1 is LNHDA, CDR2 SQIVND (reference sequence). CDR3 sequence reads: CASSRESDFYTGELFF. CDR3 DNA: TGTGCCAGTAGTAGAGAATCGGACTTCTACACCGGGGAGCTGTTTTTT. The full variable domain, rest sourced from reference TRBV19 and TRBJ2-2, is DGGITQSPKYLFRKEGQNVTLSCEQNLNHDAMYWYRQDPGQGLRLIYYSQIVNDFQKGDIAEGYSVSREKKESFPLTVTSAQKNPTAFYLCASSRESDFYTGELFFGEGSRLTVL.